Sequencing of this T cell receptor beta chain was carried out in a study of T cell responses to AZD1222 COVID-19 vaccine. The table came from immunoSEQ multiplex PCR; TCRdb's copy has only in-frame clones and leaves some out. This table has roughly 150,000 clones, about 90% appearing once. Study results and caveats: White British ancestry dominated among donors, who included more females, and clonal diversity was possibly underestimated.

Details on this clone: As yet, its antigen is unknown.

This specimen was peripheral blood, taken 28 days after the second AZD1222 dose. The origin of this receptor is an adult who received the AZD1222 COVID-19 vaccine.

The CDR3 reads CASQQTGPYQPQHF. The CDR3 DNA reads TGCGCCAGTCAACAGACAGGGCCCTATCAGCCCCAGCATTTT. The chain links TRBV10-2 to TRBJ1-5; 7 bases align to TRBD1. Looked up from germline, CDR1 is WSHSY and CDR2 is SAAADI. V shed 9 bases and J 5 bases; nucleotides not matched to a gene: 10. The CDR3 consists of 14 residues.